The present T cell receptor (beta chain) was sequenced within a study of T cells after posttransplantation cyclophosphamide. Busulfan-fludarabine conditioning, marrow transplant, and cyclophosphamide on days +3 and +4 were administered. Only in-frame clones appear in the TCRdb table, and some are missing; sequencing was by immunoSEQ multiplex PCR. This table holds some 8,500 clones, roughly 84% found once. The V and J ends lost 8 bases and 0 bases respectively, with 14 bases between them. Germline CDR1 ENHRY, CDR2 SYGVKD. The CDR3 length is 15 residues. This clone was picked up a small number of times.

The specimen comprised PBMCs, sampled after allogeneic stem cell transplant with posttransplant cyclophosphamide. The clonotype comes from a female patient in her forties or fifties who received an allogeneic stem cell transplant from an unrelated donor, was CMV-positive, and had no GVHD. T cells may partly derive from the graft donor. The V call is TRBV10-3, the J call TRBJ1-3, with a possible D match to TRBD1 (5 bases). The DNA for the CDR3 is TGTGCCATCGCCGCCCAGGGCTCCTCTGGAAACACCATATATTTT. The encoded protein is CAIAAQGSSGNTIYF.